The present T cell receptor (beta chain) was sequenced within a study of blood T cell repertoires in COVID-19. Study details: There were acute and convalescent COVID-19 samples, and they came from the United States, Italy and Spain. Sample material is recorded as cDNA or gDNA derived from T cells, B-cell-depleted T cells, or PBMCs.

Authors' data handling: Amplification of reference gene primers provided the estimated nucleated cell counts. Data came from immunoSEQ multiplex PCR; TCRdb stores just in-frame clones and leaves some out. V and J calls and clone size are copied from that table; D and trimming were computed from the DNA. The sample includes more than 300,000 clones, about four fifths of them seen just once. Germline assignment: CDR1 MRHNA and CDR2 SNTAGT. The CDR3 length is 14 residues. Note on this clone: A read error may produce the germline difference seen at one junction end.

The sequence was obtained from a woman in her fifties or sixties with acute or convalescent COVID-19. The V and J genes are TRBV6-4 and TRBJ1-1, with D uncertain. The specimen was peripheral blood. The CDR3 nucleotides are TGTGCCAGCAGCGCCACGCCCGGGAACTCTGAAGCTTTCTTT. This translates into CASSATPGNSEAFF.